This is a list of T cell receptor beta chains from one sample in a study of follicular helper T cells after annual influenza vaccination. The assay was immunoSEQ multiplex PCR, and TCRdb's table has in-frame clones only and misses some. The sample carries about 7,200 clones, roughly 80% recorded once. Sequencing used CXCR5- memory CD4+ T cells sorted from blood, obtained 7 days after influenza vaccination. Receptor source: an adult who received the influenza vaccine. The CDR3 runs from the conserved cysteine through the conserved F or W. A D gene is named only where the DNA matches it firmly. Clone size appears in some rows only: once, few, many, or a class for an expanded clone.

cdr3_aa	cdr3_nt	v_call	j_call	d_call	clone_size
CASYQGEAGNTIYF	TGTGCCAGCTATCAGGGGGAGGCTGGAAACACCATATATTTT	TRBV2	TRBJ1-3	TRBD1	NA
CASSGNYEQYF	TGTGCCAGCAGTGGTAACTACGAGCAGTACTTC	TRBV25-1	TRBJ2-7	NA	few
CASSSRTGWYGYTF	TGTGCCAGTAGTTCCAGGACAGGGTGGTATGGCTACACCTTC	TRBV19	TRBJ1-2	TRBD1	NA
CASSYGGRDNEQYF	TGTGCCAGCAGTTACGGGGGGCGCGACAACGAGCAGTACTTC	TRBV6-5	TRBJ2-7	NA	NA
CASSLEQGYEQYF	TGTGCCAGCAGCTTGGAACAGGGCTACGAGCAGTACTTC	TRBV5-6	TRBJ2-7	NA	NA
CASSSLGGGDYGYTF	TGTGCCAGCAGTTCACTCGGGGGGGGAGACTATGGCTACACCTTC	TRBV27	TRBJ1-2	NA	few
CASSRARQGGNYGYTF	TGTGCCAGTAGTCGCGCCCGACAGGGCGGAAACTATGGCTACACCTTC	TRBV19	TRBJ1-2	TRBD1	NA
CASSVGQGNNQPQHF	TGTGCCAGCAGTGTAGGACAGGGGAACAATCAGCCCCAGCATTTT	TRBV6-1	TRBJ1-5	TRBD1	NA
CASSGHRNRQIFANTEAFF	TGTGCCAGCAGTGGGCACCGGAACAGACAGATATTTGCGAACACTGAAGCTTTCTTT	TRBV27	TRBJ1-1	NA	NA
CASSVTPDNEQFF	TGTGCCAGCTCAGTTACACCTGACAATGAGCAGTTCTTC	TRBV18	TRBJ2-1	NA	NA
CASSEVSRETQYF	TGTGCCAGCAGTGAGGTTTCTCGGGAGACCCAGTACTTC	TRBV6-1	TRBJ2-5	NA	NA
CASSQAVMGARAEAFF	TGCGCCAGCAGCCAGGCGGTTATGGGGGCGCGAGCTGAAGCTTTCTTT	TRBV4-1	TRBJ1-1	NA	NA
CASSQDSSSGGARETQYF	TGCGCCAGCAGCCAAGATTCCAGCAGCGGGGGGGCGAGGGAGACCCAGTACTTC	TRBV4-1	TRBJ2-5	TRBD2	NA
CASSLLRGGRTDTQYF	TGTGCCAGCAGCTTGCTTCGCGGGGGGCGCACAGATACGCAGTATTTT	TRBV5-6	TRBJ2-3	TRBD2	NA
CASSVSGLAWETQYF	TGTGCCAGCAGCGTCTCGGGGCTAGCATGGGAGACCCAGTACTTC	TRBV9	TRBJ2-5	NA	NA
CASSLAGGPYNEQFF	TGTGCCAGCAGCTTAGCGGGGGGGCCGTACAATGAGCAGTTCTTC	TRBV7-2	TRBJ2-1	NA	NA
CASSIAAIQETQYF	TGTGCCAGTAGTATAGCGGCCATCCAAGAGACCCAGTACTTC	TRBV19	TRBJ2-5	NA	NA
CASRSSDYNEQFF	TGTGCCAGTAGAAGTTCTGATTACAATGAGCAGTTCTTC	TRBV19	TRBJ2-1	NA	NA
CASSRDRGGNTIYF	TGTGCCAGCAGCCGAGACAGGGGCGGAAACACCATATATTTT	TRBV7-2	TRBJ1-3	TRBD1	NA
CASSPYLLGGYTF	TGTGCCAGCAGCCCGTATTTGTTGGGGGGCTACACCTTC	TRBV7-2	TRBJ1-2	NA	NA
CASSQDQRRAGYGYTF	TGTGCCAGCAGCCAAGATCAGAGGCGGGCGGGCTATGGCTACACCTTC	TRBV14	TRBJ1-2	NA	NA
CASSVRQDNNSPLHF	TGTGCCAGCAGCGTACGACAGGATAACAATTCACCCCTCCACTTT	TRBV9	TRBJ1-6	NA	NA
CASSQGTGDYGYTF	TGCGCCAGCAGCCAGGGGACAGGGGACTATGGCTACACCTTC	TRBV4-1	TRBJ1-2	TRBD1	few
CASSLRDPNTQYF	TGTGCCAGCAGCTTACGGGATCCAAATACGCAGTATTTT	TRBV7-2	TRBJ2-3	NA	once
CSVGNSLYGAEAFF	TGCAGCGTTGGCAACAGTCTTTACGGCGCTGAAGCTTTCTTT	TRBV29-1	TRBJ1-1	NA	NA
CASSPRYNSPLHF	TGTGCCAGCAGCCCTCGGTATAATTCACCCCTCCACTTT	TRBV2	TRBJ1-6	NA	few
CASMRRGAGELFF	TGCGCCAGCATGCGGCGGGGAGCCGGGGAGCTGTTTTTT	TRBV5-1	TRBJ2-2	NA	NA
CAIKGTGLEAFF	TGTGCCATCAAAGGGACAGGGCTAGAAGCTTTCTTT	TRBV10-3	TRBJ1-1	TRBD1	few
CASSVDSQAYGYTF	TGTGCCAGCAGCGTAGATTCCCAGGCCTATGGCTACACCTTC	TRBV9	TRBJ1-2	NA	NA
CASTFGTWGTEAFF	TGTGCCAGCACCTTCGGGACCTGGGGCACTGAAGCTTTCTTT	TRBV6-1	TRBJ1-1	NA	NA
CASSLGTGAGNTIYF	TGCGCCAGCAGCTTGGGGACAGGGGCTGGAAACACCATATATTTT	TRBV5-1	TRBJ1-3	TRBD1	once
CASSMARDYTF	TGTGCCAGTAGTATGGCGCGGGACTACACCTTC	TRBV19	TRBJ1-2	NA	NA